This T cell receptor beta chain appears in the sequencing data of a study of T cell repertoires in cytomegalovirus infection. Looking at the study overall: Both CMV infection and a matching HLA type were indicated by public TCR beta signatures. Study-level points and caveats: HLA-C-restricted CMV clonotypes gave the most frequent clonotype in two of eight donors.

One entry per CDR3 protein, called by TCRdb with MiXCR from the reads. The data contain around 900,000 distinct CDR3 sequences, around 29% of them singletons. This CDR3 is built from 16 residues. Germline V gene data show CDR1 as SEHNR and CDR2 as FQNEAQ (reference sequence). With 5 bases clipped from V and 5 bases from J, the junction kept 12 bases outside the gene matches. The sample holds many counts of this clonotype. The antigen is undetermined. This chain links TRBV7-9 with TRBJ2-1; 7 nucleotides match TRBD2. This receptor was obtained from a human donor in good health (CMV status not recorded). Some clones in this sample may be carry-over from other donors' samples. The specimen comprised cultured CD8+ T cells from PBMCs, sampled from culture after CMV antigen stimulation. CDR3 in amino acids: CASSGKTSTGDNEQFF. DNA for the CDR3: TGTGCCAGCAGCGGGAAGACTAGCACCGGCGACAATGAGCAGTTCTTC.